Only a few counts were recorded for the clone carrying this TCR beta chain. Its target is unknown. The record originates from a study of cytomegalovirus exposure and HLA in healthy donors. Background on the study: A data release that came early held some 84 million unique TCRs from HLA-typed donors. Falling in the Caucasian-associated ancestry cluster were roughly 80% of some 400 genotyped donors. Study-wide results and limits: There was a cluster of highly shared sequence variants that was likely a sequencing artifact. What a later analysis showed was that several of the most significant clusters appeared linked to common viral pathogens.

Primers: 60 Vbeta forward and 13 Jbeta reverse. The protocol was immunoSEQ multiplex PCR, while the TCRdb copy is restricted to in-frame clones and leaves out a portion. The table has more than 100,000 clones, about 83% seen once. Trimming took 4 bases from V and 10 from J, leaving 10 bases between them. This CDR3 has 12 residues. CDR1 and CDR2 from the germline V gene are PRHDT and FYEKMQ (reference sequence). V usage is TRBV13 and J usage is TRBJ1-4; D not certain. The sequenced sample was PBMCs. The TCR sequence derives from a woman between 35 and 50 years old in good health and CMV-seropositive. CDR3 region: CASSYYEGKLFF. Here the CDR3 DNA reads TGTGCCAGCAGCTACTACGAGGGAAAACTGTTTTTT.